This T cell receptor (beta chain) came from a study of spatial heterogeneity in lung cancer. Study background: There were consistently more beta-chain sequences detected than alpha-chain sequences. An average of more than ten raw reads was observed per unique TCR and UMI combination.

This CDR3 comprises 12 residues. Germline V CDR1 and CDR2: SGHDN, FVKESK. V was cut by 1 base and J by 12 bases, with 7 bases left in between. The time point was: sample taken at primary tumor resection. Unsorted whole RNA samples from tumor, nontumor lung or frozen PBMC were sequenced. Notes on this clonotype: The target antigen is unknown.

General study points: Expanded tumor TCRs that were ubiquitous appeared in blood more at resection than follow-up.

In the library, each TCR cDNA molecule bore its own unique molecular identifier. Each CDR3 protein is one row after TCRdb ran MiXCR on the 5' RACE reads. The table includes approximately 92,000 distinct CDR3 sequences, more than 10% detected once. The J gene is TRBJ1-6, the V gene TRBV14; no firm D call. The sequence came from a male donor with early-stage non-small cell lung cancer. Sample: PBMCs, taken at surgery. CDR3: CASSQGGEPLHF. CDR3 in DNA: TGTGCCAGCAGCCAAGGGGGAGAACCCCTCCACTTT.